The rows below give T cell receptor beta chains drawn from one sample of a study of T cell responses to AZD1222 COVID-19 vaccine. Produced via immunoSEQ multiplex PCR; TCRdb's table is partial and in-frame only. The sample includes about 56,000 clones, 80% seen only once; the top ten take around 5%. The specimen comprised peripheral blood, sampled 28 days after the second AZD1222 dose. The receptors stem from an adult who received the AZD1222 COVID-19 vaccine. Each CDR3 is given with its conserved first and last residue. A D gene is named only where the DNA matches it firmly. Some rows mark clone size as missing; the rest say once, few, many or name a class of expanded clone.

j_call	cdr3_length	v_call	clone_size	d_call	cdr3_nt	cdr3_aa
TRBJ2-2	16	TRBV11-2	NA	NA	TGTGCCAGCAGCTCCCCCTTACAATCAGGTCCCGGGGAGCTGTTTTTT	CASSSPLQSGPGELFF
TRBJ2-1	15	TRBV11-2	NA	TRBD1	TGTGCCAGCAGCCTGACAGGGGGCTTTAGCAATGAGCAGTTCTTC	CASSLTGGFSNEQFF
TRBJ2-5	13	TRBV12-3/TRBV12-4	NA	NA	TGTGCCAGCAGTTTTGGGCCTCAAGAGACCCAGTACTTC	CASSFGPQETQYF
TRBJ1-5	14	TRBV24-1	NA	NA	TGTGCCACCAGTGACGGACCAAACAATCAGCCCCAGCATTTT	CATSDGPNNQPQHF
TRBJ1-1	13	TRBV2	few	NA	TGTGCCAGCATTACTAGGGGTCACACTGAAGCTTTCTTT	CASITRGHTEAFF
TRBJ1-3	14	TRBV9	NA	TRBD1	TGTGCCAGCAGCGTTGGACAGGCTGGAAACACCATATATTTT	CASSVGQAGNTIYF
TRBJ2-3	14	TRBV18	NA	NA	TGTGCCAGCTCACCCCAGGAATACACAGATACGCAGTATTTT	CASSPQEYTDTQYF
TRBJ1-2	13	TRBV3-1/TRBV3-2	NA	NA	TGTGCCAGCAGCCACGGATCTAACTATGGCTACACCTTC	CASSHGSNYGYTF
TRBJ2-7	15	TRBV9	few	NA	TGTGCCAGCAGCCCCCGGCAGGGGCTAGACTACGAGCAGTACTTC	CASSPRQGLDYEQYF
TRBJ1-1	11	TRBV7-9	few	NA	TGTGCCAGCCTTATGAACACTGAAGCTTTCTTT	CASLMNTEAFF
TRBJ2-5	16	TRBV15	NA	NA	TGTGCCACCAGTACTAATCGAGGGGCCCAGGGGGAGACCCAGTACTTC	CATSTNRGAQGETQYF
TRBJ2-3	16	TRBV7-2	NA	TRBD2	TGTGCCAGCAGCCCCAGACTAGCGGGAGTGGCAGATACGCAGTATTTT	CASSPRLAGVADTQYF
TRBJ1-6	13	TRBV18	NA	NA	TGTGCCAGCTCACAAGACAGGAATTCACCCCTCCACTTT	CASSQDRNSPLHF
TRBJ1-6	15	TRBV5-6	NA	NA	TGTGCCAGCAGCTTGGGACAGACCTATAATTCACCCCTCCACTTT	CASSLGQTYNSPLHF
TRBJ1-3	14	TRBV5-1	NA	NA	TGCGCCAGCAGCTTGGGGGTTACTGGAAACACCATATATTTT	CASSLGVTGNTIYF
TRBJ2-2	13	TRBV19	once	NA	TGTGCCAGTACGAAGGATGGGACCGGGGAGCTGTTTTTT	CASTKDGTGELFF
TRBJ1-3	16	TRBV14	NA	NA	TGTGCCAGCAGCCAAGATCTGGGAGGGGCCGGAAACACCATATATTTT	CASSQDLGGAGNTIYF
TRBJ2-2	15	TRBV6-1	NA	NA	TGTGCCAGCAGTGACCAGGGAAAAAGGTCCGGGGAGCTGTTTTTT	CASSDQGKRSGELFF
TRBJ1-5	15	TRBV6-5	NA	NA	TGTGCCAGCAGCCCCGACAGGATGGGCAATCAGCCCCAGCATTTT	CASSPDRMGNQPQHF
TRBJ2-1	15	TRBV5-4	NA	TRBD1	TGTGCCAGCAGACTGGACAGGGGGATTTACAATGAGCAGTTCTTC	CASRLDRGIYNEQFF
TRBJ2-7	15	TRBV11-3	NA	TRBD1	TGTGCCAGCAGCTTAGGACAGGGCCTCCACTACGAGCAGTACTTC	CASSLGQGLHYEQYF
TRBJ2-3	17	TRBV30	NA	TRBD2	TGTGCCTGGAGACATAAATGGACTAGCGGGAGCACAGATACGCAGTATTTT	CAWRHKWTSGSTDTQYF
TRBJ2-3	16	TRBV9	NA	NA	TGTGCCAGCAGCGTAGGAGGCAGGGGGGGCACAGATACGCAGTATTTT	CASSVGGRGGTDTQYF
TRBJ2-3	16	TRBV5-1	NA	TRBD2	TGCGCCAGCAGCACCGGGACTAGCTTAAGCACAGATACGCAGTATTTT	CASSTGTSLSTDTQYF
TRBJ1-1	14	TRBV28	NA	NA	TGTGCCAGCAGTCCTCCATATGAGAACACTGAAGCTTTCTTT	CASSPPYENTEAFF
TRBJ2-3	11	TRBV10-2	NA	NA	TGCGCCAGCAGTAGTGGAGATACGCAGTATTTT	CASSSGDTQYF
TRBJ1-2	15	TRBV27	NA	NA	TGTGCCAGCAGTCAGGGTCAGGGGAGCTCCTATGGCTACACCTTC	CASSQGQGSSYGYTF
TRBJ2-2	16	TRBV18	once	NA	TGTGCCAGCTCACTTTACGCGACAGGTCGCACCGGGGAGCTGTTTTTT	CASSLYATGRTGELFF
TRBJ1-2	12	TRBV28	NA	NA	TGTGCCAGCAGTCGAGTTAACTATGGCTACACCTTC	CASSRVNYGYTF
TRBJ2-6	15	TRBV18	NA	TRBD1	TGTGCCAGCTCCTGGACAGGCTCTGGGGCCAACGTCCTGACTTTC	CASSWTGSGANVLTF
TRBJ1-3	17	TRBV19	NA	TRBD1	TGTGCCAGTGGAACTAGGACAGGGGGTTTGGCTGGAAACACCATATATTTT	CASGTRTGGLAGNTIYF
TRBJ2-3	14	TRBV7-2	NA	TRBD1	TGTGCCAGCAGCCAGGGGGAGTACACAGATACGCAGTATTTT	CASSQGEYTDTQYF
TRBJ1-3	16	TRBV4-1	once	NA	TGCGCCAGCAGCCAAGTAGCGGCTACGAGTGGAAACACCATATATTTT	CASSQVAATSGNTIYF
TRBJ1-1	11	TRBV2	NA	NA	TGTGCCAGCATGGGTGGGACTGAAGCTTTCTTT	CASMGGTEAFF
TRBJ2-2	14	TRBV27	NA	TRBD2	TGTGCCAGCCGGGACCGGGGGGGGACCGGGGAGCTGTTTTTT	CASRDRGGTGELFF
TRBJ1-2	14	TRBV10-3	NA	NA	TGTGCCATCAGTGAGGACAGCCCAAGATATGGCTACACCTTC	CAISEDSPRYGYTF
TRBJ2-3	18	TRBV5-1	few	TRBD2	TGCGCCAGCAGCGACCGCCTAGCGGGGGGCAATCGGGCAGATACGCAGTATTTT	CASSDRLAGGNRADTQYF
TRBJ2-2	15	TRBV5-1	NA	NA	TGCGCCAGCAGCTTGTCGCAGGGGGGCTACGGGGAGCTGTTTTTT	CASSLSQGGYGELFF
TRBJ2-3	15	TRBV4-1	NA	TRBD2	TGCGCCAGCAGCCAAGAAGGGCTAGCGGGGACTACGCAGTATTTT	CASSQEGLAGTTQYF
TRBJ2-7	15	TRBV7-3	NA	NA	TGTGCCAGCAGCTTAGAGGTGACAGACACCTCCGAGCAGTACTTC	CASSLEVTDTSEQYF
TRBJ2-5	13	TRBV29-1	few	NA	TGCAGCGTTGAATGGTTGGCTGAAGAGACCCAGTACTTC	CSVEWLAEETQYF
TRBJ1-2	13	TRBV6-5	NA	NA	TGTGCCAGCGAGAGAGAACAGGGCGTAAGCTACACCTTC	CASEREQGVSYTF
TRBJ1-3	14	TRBV6-4	NA	NA	TGTGCCAGCAGTGACGGGGGGTCTGGAAACACCATATATTTT	CASSDGGSGNTIYF
TRBJ1-4	15	TRBV28	once	NA	TGTGCCAGCAGTTTAGGCGTGACAACTAATGAAAAACTGTTTTTT	CASSLGVTTNEKLFF
TRBJ2-1	14	TRBV6-5	NA	NA	TGTGCCAGCAGCCCCGACGGGAGTATCTATGAGCAGTTCTTC	CASSPDGSIYEQFF
TRBJ2-3	18	TRBV19	few	NA	TGTGCCAGTAGTATAGGGGAAGTACGCTACCTAGATGTAGATACGCAGTATTTT	CASSIGEVRYLDVDTQYF
TRBJ2-5	15	TRBV7-2	NA	NA	TGTGCCAGCGCCTTCGGCGGCAGGGAGATTGAGACCCAGTACTTC	CASAFGGREIETQYF
TRBJ2-2	14	TRBV5-1	few	NA	TGCGCCAGCAGCTTGACAGGGAACACCGGGGAGCTGTTTTTT	CASSLTGNTGELFF
TRBJ1-2	13	TRBV18	NA	NA	TGTGCCAGCTCACCGGACAGATTATATGGCTACACCTTC	CASSPDRLYGYTF
TRBJ2-1	14	TRBV20-1	few	TRBD2	TGCAGTGCTAGTCCGACTAGCGTCCACAATGAGCAGTTCTTC	CSASPTSVHNEQFF